The 19 T cell receptor beta chains below all came from one sample that was sequenced in a study of T cells after yellow fever vaccination. MiXCR was run by TCRdb on the 5' RACE reads, yielding one entry per CDR3 protein. The profile shows some 250,000 distinct CDR3 sequences, about 3.5% of them singletons. The material was PBMCs, obtained 15 days after the yellow fever booster vaccination. The receptors derive from a man aged 18 to 29 who received the YFV17D yellow fever vaccine.

This clonotype showed up many times. This rearrangement joins TRBV7-2 to TRBJ2-5; D is ambiguous. The CDR3 spans 14 residues. CDR1 is SGHTA and CDR2 is FQGNSA in the germline V gene. The V and J ends lost 2 bases and 4 bases respectively, with 11 bases between them. The CDR3 DNA reads TGTGCCAGCAGCTTACAGAGTGGCCTAGAGACCCAGTACTTC. Its translation is CASSLQSGLETQYF.

This clonotype was seen many times. The V gene is TRBV4-2, the J gene TRBJ2-3, with 7 bases aligning to TRBD2. Germline values: CDR1 LGHNA, CDR2 YNFKEQ. V was pared by 0 bases and J by 2 bases, with 5 bases of the junction left unmatched. This CDR3 region has 16 residues. CDR3 bases: TGTGCCAGCAGCCAAGAGGGAGGGGCCCCCACAGATACGCAGTATTTT. Amino acids: CASSQEGGAPTDTQYF.

This clonotype was picked up a small number of times. CDR3 residues: CASSSGGTSNQPQHF. As DNA, the CDR3 is TGTGCCAGCAGCTCGGGGGGTACTAGCAATCAGCCCCAGCATTTT. This chain joins TRBV7-8 and TRBJ1-5; possible D gene TRBD1, 5 bases. Trimming stripped 4 bases from V and 0 bases from J, with 10 bases between. In germline, CDR1 is SGHVS, CDR2 FQNEAQ. The CDR3 is made up of 15 amino acids.

This clonotype is labeled as medium-sized. The rearrangement links TRBV7-8 to TRBJ2-1, with TRBD2 identical over 8 bases. The CDR3 spans 18 residues. CDR1 is SGHVS and CDR2 is FQNEAQ in the germline V gene. V lost 0 bases to trimming and J lost 0 bases; unmatched junction nucleotides: 7. Here the CDR3 DNA reads TGTGCCAGCAGCTTAGCGCTTATAGCGGGGTTCTCCTACAATGAGCAGTTCTTC. As protein: CASSLALIAGFSYNEQFF.

The sample holds many counts of this clonotype. The rearrangement links TRBV25-1 to TRBJ1-1; 7 bases agree with TRBD1. CDR3 length equals 15 residues. Germline values: CDR1 MGHDK, CDR2 SYGVNS. Trimming cost V 4 bases and J 1 base; bases outside gene matches: 6. CDR3 DNA sequence: TGTGCCAGCAGTGGACAGGGTAGGGGGAACACTGAAGCTTTCTTT. Translating it yields CASSGQGRGNTEAFF.

This clonotype was detected ten times or more. The chain links TRBV4-3 to TRBJ1-2; 7 bases agree with TRBD1. Germline lookup yields CDR1 LGHNA and CDR2 YSLEER. The CDR3 runs 14 residues. After removal of 0 bases from V and 6 bases from J, the junction contained 4 bases not matched to a gene. The CDR3 protein is CASSQDHRGDGYTF. The CDR3 nucleotides read TGCGCCAGCAGCCAAGATCACAGGGGAGATGGCTACACCTTC.

This chain connects TRBV2 to TRBJ2-6; D unresolved. Germline CDR1 and CDR2: SNHLY and FYNNEI. V was cut by 11 bases and J by 0 bases, with 8 bases left in between. The CDR3 length is 13 residues. The chain's CDR3 is CARRDSGANVLTF. CDR3 DNA: TGTGCCCGAAGGGACTCTGGGGCCAACGTCCTGACTTTC.

This clonotype was counted many times. This chain uses TRBV5-1 with TRBJ2-1, with D perhaps matching TRBD1 (6 bases). The CDR3 length is 13 residues. Per the germline V gene, CDR1 is SGHRS and CDR2 is YFSETQ. The V gene lost 1 base and the J gene lost 6 bases, with 8 bases spanning the gap. CDR3 in amino acids: CASSLNRVNEQFF. The CDR3 DNA reads TGCGCCAGCAGCTTGAACAGGGTCAATGAGCAGTTCTTC.

There are many counts of this clonotype. The chain couples TRBV5-1 to TRBJ2-7; 8 bases line up with TRBD1. After removal of 4 bases from V and 6 bases from J, the junction contained 12 bases not matched to a gene. The CDR3 has 15 amino acids. Germline-derived CDR1 and CDR2 are SGHRS and YFSETQ. This CDR3 is CASSQLLTGVIEQYV. CDR3 bases: TGCGCCAGCAGCCAATTACTGACAGGGGTGATCGAGCAGTACGTC.

This clonotype was observed a few times. V usage is TRBV12-3 or TRBV12-4 and J usage is TRBJ2-5, with D possibly being TRBD1 (6 bases). V lost 7 bases, J lost 5 bases, and 17 bases lay in between. This CDR3 is built from 14 residues. The CDR3 is CASTKLRGWETQYF. The CDR3 DNA follows: TGTGCCAGCACGAAACTCAGGGGATGGGAGACCCAGTACTTC.

The sample holds many counts of this clonotype. The genes are TRBV20-1 and TRBJ1-1, with 11 positions matching TRBD1. This CDR3 is 14 amino acids long. J gave up 5 bases and V 6 bases, and 8 bases lay outside the gene matches. Germline V gives CDR1 DFQATT, CDR2 SNEGSKA (reference sequence). This CDR3 reads CSATGQGARTEAFF. The CDR3 DNA follows: TGCAGTGCGACAGGACAGGGGGCGAGGACTGAAGCTTTCTTT.

This clonotype occurred many times. The J gene is TRBJ1-2, the V gene TRBV7-2; a possible D gene is TRBD1 (6 bases). V gave up 5 bases and J gave up 8 bases, with 15 bases separating them. The length of the CDR3 is 13 residues. Germline CDR1 reads SGHTA; CDR2 reads FQGNSA. CDR3 sequence reads: CASSRTAFSGYTF. The DNA of the CDR3 is TGTGCCAGCAGCAGGACAGCCTTCTCAGGCTACACCTTC.

This clonotype was seen at least ten times. The chain recombines TRBV7-6 with TRBJ1-6; 7 bases align to TRBD1. The CDR3 consists of 16 residues. V shed 2 bases and J 7 bases; nucleotides not matched to a gene: 8. CDR1 SGHVS and CDR2 FNYEAQ come from the germline V gene. Here the CDR3 reads CASSLYGNRGNSPLHF. The CDR3 bases are TGTGCCAGCAGCTTATACGGCAACAGGGGAAATTCACCCCTCCACTTT. Based on the CDR3 plus reference TRBV7-6 and TRBJ1-6, the full variable domain is GAGVSQSPRYKVTKRGQDVALRCDPISGHVSLYWYRQALGQGPEFLTYFNYEAQQDKSGLPNDRFSAERPEGSISTLTIQRTEQRDSAMYRCASSLYGNRGNSPLHFGNGTRLTVT.

Ten or more counts support this clonotype. The chain employs TRBV4-1 and TRBJ1-1, with D unclear. Germline-derived CDR1 and CDR2 are MGHRA and YSYEKL. The length of the CDR3 is 13 residues. Trimming removed 3 bases from V and 11 bases from J, with 16 bases in between. The CDR3 bases are TGCGCCAGCAGCCATCCCCGTGGTCCCCACGCTTTCTTT. Residues: CASSHPRGPHAFF.

There are many counts of this clonotype. V and J are TRBV6-6 and TRBJ2-1; TRBD2 matches 8 bases. The CDR3 covers 14 residues. Germline loops: CDR1 MNHNY, CDR2 SVGAGI (reference sequence). J lost 5 bases, V lost 10 bases, and 10 bases had no gene match. CDR3 region: CATSGLVFHNEQFF. CDR3 coding DNA: TGTGCCACCTCGGGACTAGTTTTCCACAATGAGCAGTTCTTC.

This clonotype was recorded at least ten times. The CDR3 bases are TGCAGTGCTAGAGATGAGGCGTGGGCAGAAGAAAAACTGTTTTTT. This encodes CSARDEAWAEEKLFF. The rearrangement uses TRBV20-1 and TRBJ1-4; no clear D gene. Germline V CDR1 and CDR2: DFQATT, SNEGSKA (reference sequence). This CDR3 region has 15 residues. V was clipped by 0 bases and J by 8 bases, with 16 bases between them.

Here the CDR3 reads CASSVPGHRNYGYTF. The CDR3 nucleotides read TGTGCCAGCAGTGTACCGGGACATCGCAACTATGGCTACACCTTC. The genes are TRBV28 and TRBJ1-2, with D possibly matching TRBD1 (6 bases). CDR1 and CDR2 (germline): MDHEN, SYDVKM. The CDR3 sequence is 15 residues long. V gave up 5 bases and J gave up 2 bases, with 15 bases separating them.

This clonotype was seen at least ten times. The chain employs TRBV7-9 and TRBJ1-4; 8 bases are shared with TRBD1. The junction had 9 bases not matched to a gene; V was cut back by 4 bases and J by 5 bases. Per the germline V gene, CDR1 is SEHNR and CDR2 is FQNEAQ (reference sequence). The CDR3 runs 16 residues. The chain's CDR3 is CASSSTPGGGNEKLFF. The CDR3 DNA is TGTGCCAGCAGCTCCACCCCAGGGGGCGGGAATGAAAAACTGTTTTTT.

This clonotype occurred many times. J is TRBJ1-6 and V is TRBV12-3 or TRBV12-4; D might be TRBD1 (6 bases). The CDR3 has 15 amino acids. The V end was cut by 2 bases, the J end by 11 bases, with 16 bases between. This CDR3 is CASSLKAGVVTPLHF. The CDR3, as DNA: TGTGCCAGCAGTTTAAAGGCAGGGGTTGTGACACCCCTCCACTTT.